Listed below are T cell receptor beta chains from one sample, sequenced in a study of T cell responses to AZD1222 COVID-19 vaccine. Here immunoSEQ multiplex PCR was the method, and the copy in TCRdb shows in-frame clones only, minus some. The sample shows around 150,000 clones, roughly 93% of them seen only once. Source: peripheral blood, taken 28 days after the second AZD1222 dose. The receptor source for this set is an adult who received the AZD1222 COVID-19 vaccine. CDR3s include the opening cysteine and the closing phenylalanine or tryptophan. Each record gives: D gene, J gene, V gene, clone size, CDR3 protein, CDR3 DNA. The D gene is left open where the match is weak. Expanded clones are given a class, and other clones once, few, many or no size at all.

.,TRBJ2-1,TRBV3-1/TRBV3-2,once,CASSRKGGLGNEQFF,TGTGCCAGCAGCCGAAAAGGGGGTTTAGGTAATGAGCAGTTCTTC
TRBD2,TRBJ2-1,TRBV7-2,.,CASKTSGSYNEQFF,TGTGCCAGCAAAACTAGCGGGAGCTACAATGAGCAGTTCTTC
TRBD1,TRBJ1-1,TRBV27,.,CASSPVTGGYTEAFF,TGTGCCAGCAGTCCTGTGACAGGGGGCTACACTGAAGCTTTCTTT
.,TRBJ1-5,TRBV5-4,.,CASSFGGSNQPQHF,TGTGCCAGCAGCTTCGGGGGTTCCAATCAGCCCCAGCATTTT
.,TRBJ1-2,TRBV4-2,.,CASSQDWGYGYTF,TGTGCCAGCAGCCAAGATTGGGGCTATGGCTACACCTTC
.,TRBJ1-1,TRBV6-4,.,CASRGQPNTEAFF,TGTGCCAGCAGAGGACAGCCGAACACTGAAGCTTTCTTT
.,TRBJ1-2,TRBV7-3,.,CASSLTSGGRDGYTF,TGTGCCAGCAGCTTAACGTCCGGGGGCCGTGATGGCTACACCTTC
.,TRBJ2-5,TRBV6-2/TRBV6-3,.,CASSSLLPQETQYF,TGTGCCAGCAGTTCTTTACTTCCTCAAGAGACCCAGTACTTC
TRBD1,TRBJ2-3,TRBV18,.,CASSPATGVDTQYF,TGTGCCAGCTCACCCGCCACAGGGGTAGATACGCAGTATTTT
.,TRBJ1-6,TRBV3-1/TRBV3-2,.,CASSLSGFSPLHF,TGTGCCAGCAGCCTATCAGGGTTTTCACCCCTCCACTTT
.,TRBJ1-5,TRBV15,.,CATSRDLYAQDAQPQHF,TGTGCCACCAGCAGAGATCTTTACGCACAGGACGCGCAGCCCCAGCATTTT
.,TRBJ1-5,TRBV12-3/TRBV12-4,.,CASSFIEGQPQHF,TGTGCCAGCAGTTTCATAGAAGGGCAGCCCCAGCATTTT
.,TRBJ1-6,TRBV6-5,.,CASSYSGGLEAPLHF,TGTGCCAGCAGTTACAGTGGAGGATTGGAGGCACCCCTCCACTTT
TRBD1,TRBJ1-2,TRBV29-1,.,CSVEGTGLIGYTF,TGCAGCGTTGAGGGGACAGGGTTGATCGGCTACACCTTC
TRBD2,TRBJ2-5,TRBV9,.,CASSVFSGGQETQYF,TGTGCCAGCAGCGTATTTAGCGGGGGTCAAGAGACCCAGTACTTC
.,TRBJ1-2,TRBV4-2,.,CASNLDSSANYGYTF,TGTGCCAGCAACCTCGACAGTTCCGCTAACTATGGCTACACCTTC
TRBD1,TRBJ1-2,TRBV7-9,.,CASSYRDRDSNGYTF,TGTGCCAGCAGCTACCGCGACCGGGACAGTAATGGCTACACCTTC
TRBD1,TRBJ1-1,TRBV6-6,.,CATDPDRGVDTEAFF,TGTGCCACCGACCCGGACAGGGGAGTAGACACTGAAGCTTTCTTT
.,TRBJ2-6,TRBV18,.,CASSPFNSGANVLTF,TGTGCCAGCTCACCGTTTAACTCTGGGGCCAACGTCCTGACTTTC
TRBD2,TRBJ2-7,TRBV27,.,CASSLKRGGSYEQYF,TGTGCCAGCAGTTTAAAGCGGGGGGGCTCCTACGAGCAGTACTTC
.,TRBJ1-6,TRBV11-3,.,CASSPFDSPLHF,TGTGCCAGCAGCCCATTTGATTCACCCCTCCACTTT
TRBD1,TRBJ1-6,TRBV2,.,CASRDREDSPLHF,TGTGCCAGCAGGGACAGGGAGGATTCACCCCTCCACTTT
TRBD2,TRBJ2-7,TRBV9,.,CASSVGLADYEQYF,TGTGCCAGCAGCGTCGGACTAGCGGACTACGAGCAGTACTTC
.,TRBJ2-4,TRBV20-1,.,CSARDSLVQYF,TGCAGTGCTAGAGACAGCCTAGTTCAGTACTTC
.,TRBJ2-2,TRBV28,.,CASGPTGTGNTGELFF,TGTGCCAGCGGCCCTACTGGAACAGGAAACACCGGGGAGCTGTTTTTT
.,TRBJ2-1,TRBV6-6,few,CASSYPAPDEQFF,TGTGCCAGCAGTTACCCCGCCCCAGATGAGCAGTTCTTC
.,TRBJ2-6,TRBV2,.,CASQGGAGANVLTF,TGTGCCAGCCAAGGGGGGGCTGGGGCCAACGTCCTGACTTTC
TRBD1,TRBJ1-2,TRBV3-1/TRBV3-2,.,CASSRQGTEGGYTF,TGTGCCAGCAGCCGACAGGGCACAGAGGGTGGCTACACCTTC
.,TRBJ2-4,TRBV5-1,.,CASSFRGSAKNIQYF,TGCGCCAGCAGCTTTAGGGGGTCAGCCAAAAACATTCAGTACTTC
.,TRBJ1-1,TRBV2,.,CAGRGGVPNTEAFF,TGTGCCGGACGAGGGGGGGTACCGAACACTGAAGCTTTCTTT
.,TRBJ2-7,TRBV12-3/TRBV12-4,.,CASSLILLGEQYF,TGTGCCAGCAGTTTAATCTTATTGGGCGAGCAGTACTTC
.,TRBJ1-5,TRBV28,.,CASSKTGSNQPQHF,TGTGCCAGCAGTAAGACAGGCTCTAATCAGCCCCAGCATTTT
.,TRBJ1-6,TRBV14,.,CASSQGSGDGSPLHF,TGTGCCAGCAGCCAAGGATCGGGGGATGGTTCACCCCTCCACTTT
TRBD1,TRBJ2-7,TRBV30,.,CAWTGQGAHEQYF,TGTGCCTGGACCGGACAGGGGGCCCACGAGCAGTACTTC
.,TRBJ2-3,TRBV15,.,CATSRGSSGLTDTQYF,TGTGCCACCAGCAGAGGGTCCAGTGGGCTCACAGATACGCAGTATTTT
.,TRBJ1-1,TRBV9,.,CASKAQTQSNTEAFF,TGTGCCAGCAAAGCTCAGACACAATCGAACACTGAAGCTTTCTTT
TRBD1,TRBJ2-7,TRBV5-4,once,CASSPTGGSSSYEQYF,TGTGCCAGCAGTCCGACAGGGGGCTCTAGCTCCTACGAGCAGTACTTC
.,TRBJ1-3,TRBV18,.,CASSPQGYSGNTIYF,TGTGCCAGCTCACCACAGGGCTACTCTGGAAACACCATATATTTT
.,TRBJ2-1,TRBV9,.,CASSVEVSAGANEQFF,TGTGCCAGCAGCGTAGAGGTTAGCGCAGGAGCAAATGAGCAGTTCTTC
.,TRBJ1-3,TRBV30,once,CAWSVAGGNTIYF,TGTGCCTGGAGTGTTGCTGGGGGAAACACCATATATTTT
TRBD1,TRBJ1-1,TRBV5-6,once,CASLFLGDRGQSPEAFF,TGTGCCAGCCTGTTCCTGGGGGACAGGGGGCAATCGCCTGAAGCTTTCTTT
TRBD1,TRBJ1-3,TRBV2,.,CASSEDRGLSNTIYF,TGTGCCAGCAGTGAGGACAGGGGTTTGTCAAACACCATATATTTT
.,TRBJ2-1,TRBV13,.,CASSPGQSLNEQFF,TGTGCCAGCAGCCCCGGACAGAGCCTCAATGAGCAGTTCTTC
.,TRBJ2-6,TRBV19,.,CASSLDGGSGANVLTF,TGTGCCAGTAGTCTGGACGGGGGATCTGGGGCCAACGTCCTGACTTTC
.,TRBJ1-2,TRBV6-2/TRBV6-3,.,CASSYPDFRQVYGYTF,TGTGCCAGCAGTTACCCGGACTTCCGGCAGGTCTATGGCTACACCTTC
.,TRBJ2-5,TRBV28,.,CASSSQRDGPQETQYF,TGTGCCAGCAGTTCGCAACGGGACGGGCCCCAAGAGACCCAGTACTTC